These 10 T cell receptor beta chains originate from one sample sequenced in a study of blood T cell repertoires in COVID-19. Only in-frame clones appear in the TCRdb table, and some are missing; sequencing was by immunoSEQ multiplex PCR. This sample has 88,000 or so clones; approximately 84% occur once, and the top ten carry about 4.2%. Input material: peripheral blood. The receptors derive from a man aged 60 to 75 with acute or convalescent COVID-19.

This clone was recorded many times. CDR3 in DNA: TGTGCCAGCAGCTTAGGTCTAGCGGTCAATGAGCAGTTCTTC. Translated: CASSLGLAVNEQFF. The chain joins TRBV7-3 to TRBJ2-1; 7 nucleotides line up with TRBD2. With V trimmed by 2 bases and J by 6 bases, 4 bases remained unmatched. The germline gives CDR1 SGHTA, CDR2 FQGTGA. This CDR3 comprises 14 residues.

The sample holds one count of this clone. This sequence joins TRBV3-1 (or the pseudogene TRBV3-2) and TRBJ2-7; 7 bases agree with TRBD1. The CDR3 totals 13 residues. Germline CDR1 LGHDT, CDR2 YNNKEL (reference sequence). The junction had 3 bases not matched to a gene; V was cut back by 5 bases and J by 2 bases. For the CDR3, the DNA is TGTGCCAGCAGCGAGACAGGGACCTACGAGCAGTACTTC. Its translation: CASSETGTYEQYF.

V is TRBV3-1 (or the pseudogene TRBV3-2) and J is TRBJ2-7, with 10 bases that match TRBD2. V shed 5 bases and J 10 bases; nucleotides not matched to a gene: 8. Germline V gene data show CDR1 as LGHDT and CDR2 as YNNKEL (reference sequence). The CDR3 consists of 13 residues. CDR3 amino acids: CASSSRTSGFQYF. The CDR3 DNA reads TGTGCCAGCAGCTCACGGACTAGCGGTTTCCAGTACTTC.

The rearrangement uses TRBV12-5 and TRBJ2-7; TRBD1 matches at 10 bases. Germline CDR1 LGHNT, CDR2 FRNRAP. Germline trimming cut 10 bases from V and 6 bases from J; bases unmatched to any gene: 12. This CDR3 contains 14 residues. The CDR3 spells CATGKTGGFVEQYF. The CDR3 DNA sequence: TGTGCTACAGGGAAGACAGGGGGCTTCGTCGAGCAGTACTTC. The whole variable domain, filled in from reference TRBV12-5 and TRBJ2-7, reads DARVTQTPRHKVTEMGQEVTMRCQPILGHNTVFWYRQTMMQGLELLAYFRNRAPLDDSGMPKDRFSAEMPDATLATLKIQPSEPRDSAVYFCATGKTGGFVEQYFGPGTRLTVT.

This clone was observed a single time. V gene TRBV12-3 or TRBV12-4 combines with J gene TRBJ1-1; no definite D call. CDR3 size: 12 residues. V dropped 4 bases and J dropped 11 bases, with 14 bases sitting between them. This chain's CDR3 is CASSSSPGKAFF. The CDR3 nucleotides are TGTGCCAGCAGTTCAAGCCCGGGTAAGGCTTTCTTT.

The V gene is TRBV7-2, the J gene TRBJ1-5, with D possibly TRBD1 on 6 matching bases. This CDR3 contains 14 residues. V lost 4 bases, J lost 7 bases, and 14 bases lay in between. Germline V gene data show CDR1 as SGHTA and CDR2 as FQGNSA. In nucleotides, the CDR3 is TGTGCCAGCAGCTACCAAGGACAGAAGCAGCCCCAGCATTTT. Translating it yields CASSYQGQKQPQHF.

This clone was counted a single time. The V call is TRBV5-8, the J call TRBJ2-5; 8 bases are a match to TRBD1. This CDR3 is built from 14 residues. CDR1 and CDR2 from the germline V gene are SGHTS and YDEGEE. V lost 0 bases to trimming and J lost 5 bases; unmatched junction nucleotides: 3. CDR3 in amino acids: CASSLGRGRETQYF. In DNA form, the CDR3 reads TGTGCCAGCAGCTTGGGCAGGGGGCGGGAGACCCAGTACTTC.

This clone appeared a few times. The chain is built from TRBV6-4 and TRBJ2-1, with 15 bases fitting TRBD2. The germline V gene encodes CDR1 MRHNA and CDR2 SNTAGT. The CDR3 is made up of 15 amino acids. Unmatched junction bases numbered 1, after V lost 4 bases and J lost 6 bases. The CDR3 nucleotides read TGTGCCAGCAGTGGGACTAGCGGGGGGGCCAATGAGCAGTTCTTC. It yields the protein CASSGTSGGANEQFF.

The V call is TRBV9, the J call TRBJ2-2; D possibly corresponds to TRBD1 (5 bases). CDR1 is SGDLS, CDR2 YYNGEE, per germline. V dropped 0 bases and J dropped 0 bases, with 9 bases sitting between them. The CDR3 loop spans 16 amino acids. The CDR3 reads CASSVAGITNTGELFF. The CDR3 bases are TGTGCCAGCAGCGTAGCAGGGATAACGAACACCGGGGAGCTGTTTTTT.

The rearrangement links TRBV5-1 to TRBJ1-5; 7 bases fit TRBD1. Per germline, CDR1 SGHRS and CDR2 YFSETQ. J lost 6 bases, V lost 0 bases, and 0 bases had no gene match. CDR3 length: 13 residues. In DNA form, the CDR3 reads TGCGCCAGCAGCTTGGCAGGGGGTCAGCCCCAGCATTTT. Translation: CASSLAGGQPQHF.